These 25 T cell receptor beta chains share one sample of origin, sequenced in a study of response to subunit inactivated influenza vaccine. TCRdb reprocessed the RT-PCR reads with MiXCR, giving one entry per CDR3 protein. The sample records approximately 520,000 distinct CDR3 sequences, approximately 16% being singletons. The source was CD4+ T cells sorted from PBMCs, collected less than 30 months after vaccination. Receptors were obtained from a man in his fifties or sixties who received an inactivated influenza vaccine.

In this sample, this clonotype turned up a few times. J is TRBJ2-7 and V is TRBV5-1; D is ambiguous. V lost 1 base and J lost 6, with 14 bases in between. The germline V gene has CDR1 SGHRS and CDR2 YFSETQ. The CDR3 runs 14 residues. The CDR3 DNA reads TGCGCCAGCAGCTTGCGTACGTCCCCGATCGAGCAGTACTTC. Translated: CASSLRTSPIEQYF.

This clonotype was counted between two and nine times. As DNA, the CDR3 is TGTGCCAGCAGCGTAGAGCCAATATCATTACCCTCGTTCTTC. Translating it yields CASSVEPISLPSFF. The chain joins TRBV9 to TRBJ2-1; the D is unclear. Germline V lookup: CDR1 SGDLS, CDR2 YYNGEE. The CDR3 extends over 14 amino acids. V was trimmed by 0 bases and J by 15 bases, leaving 19 bases between them.

This clonotype was picked up a small number of times. V is TRBV30 and J is TRBJ2-5, with unresolved D. The CDR3 sequence is 12 residues long. Trimming stripped 0 bases from V and 4 bases from J, with 6 bases between. Germline lookup yields CDR1 GTSNPN and CDR2 SVGIG (reference sequence). The CDR3, as DNA: TGTGCCTGGAGTGTACGAGTAGAGACCCAGTACTTC. The encoded protein is CAWSVRVETQYF.

The V and J genes are TRBV3-1 and TRBJ1-1; D is unclear. The CDR3 totals 12 residues. Germline V gene data show CDR1 as LGHDT and CDR2 as YNNKEL (reference sequence). V was shortened by 2 bases and J by 7 bases, with 8 bases between the two germline ends. The CDR3 loop reads CASSQSGIEAFF. As DNA, the CDR3 is TGTGCCAGCAGCCAATCTGGTATTGAAGCTTTCTTT.

The CDR3 bases are TGTGCCAGCAGAGCGGGGCTCAACACTAACTATGGCTACACCTTC. Its translation is CASRAGLNTNYGYTF. V gene TRBV12-3 or TRBV12-4 combines with J gene TRBJ1-2; a possible D gene is TRBD1 (5 bases). Trimming took off 6 bases at V and 0 bases at J, with 14 bases between the two ends. This CDR3 is 15 amino acids long.

This chain uses TRBV20-1 with TRBJ2-3; TRBD2 might be the D (6 bases). The germline V gene encodes CDR1 DFQATT and CDR2 SNEGSKA (reference sequence). Trimming left V 3 bases short and J 6 bases short, with 16 bases between. The CDR3 is 14 residues long. The CDR3 reads CSASRGLVLDTQYF. CDR3 nucleotides: TGCAGTGCTAGTCGGGGACTTGTCCTGGATACGCAGTATTTT.

V is TRBV7-6 and J is TRBJ2-1, with 12 bases fitting TRBD2. CDR3 length: 19 residues. Trimming cost V 1 base and J 8 bases; bases outside gene matches: 15. Germline assignment: CDR1 SGHVS and CDR2 FNYEAQ. The CDR3 region is CASSLDRRPSGRASDEQFF. The CDR3 coding sequence is TGTGCCAGCAGCTTAGACCGCCGGCCTAGCGGGAGGGCTTCCGATGAGCAGTTCTTC.

The chain has TRBV9 and TRBJ2-3; 15 bases align to TRBD2. V shed 0 bases and J 4 bases; nucleotides not matched to a gene: 9. CDR1 and CDR2 (germline): SGDLS, YYNGEE. The CDR3 extends over 19 amino acids. CDR3 bases: TGTGCCAGCAGCGTAGATTTGGGACTAGCGGGGGGCCTATCAGATACGCAGTATTTT. Protein: CASSVDLGLAGGLSDTQYF.

This clonotype was seen many times. This rearrangement joins TRBV6-2 or TRBV6-3 to TRBJ2-7; 9 bases fit TRBD2. The CDR3 has 12 residues. The V gene end was trimmed by 6 bases and the J gene end by 6 bases; junction bases not matched to a gene: 3. Looked up from germline, CDR1 is MNHEY and CDR2 is SVGEGT. The CDR3 reads CASRPAGGEQYF. CDR3 nucleotides: TGTGCCAGCAGACCAGCGGGAGGCGAGCAGTACTTC.

In its sample, this clonotype was seen many times. V gene TRBV20-1 combines with J gene TRBJ1-4, with unresolved D. Trimming shortened V by 6 bases and J by 0 bases, and 11 bases separated the two germline ends. The length of the CDR3 is 14 residues. Germline CDR1 DFQATT, CDR2 SNEGSKA (reference sequence). CDR3 sequence (DNA): TGCAGTGCAGAGGGCGCCACAACTAATGAAAAACTGTTTTTT. It yields the protein CSAEGATTNEKLFF.

This clonotype was seen only a few times. The chain has TRBV7-6 and TRBJ2-7; 10 positions agree with TRBD2. Germline assignment: CDR1 SGHVS and CDR2 FNYEAQ. This CDR3 comprises 13 residues. With V trimmed by 2 bases and J by 5 bases, 0 bases remained unmatched. CDR3 sequence reads: CASSLTSGNEQYF. The CDR3 DNA is TGTGCCAGCAGCTTAACTAGCGGGAACGAGCAGTACTTC.

The CDR3 region has the DNA TGTGCCAGCTCACCTGACGGCAGCTATGGCTACACCTTC. It encodes CASSPDGSYGYTF. The rearrangement joins TRBV18 to TRBJ1-2; D remains unclear. The V gene lost 3 bases and the J gene lost 4 bases, with 9 bases spanning the gap. Germline V lookup: CDR1 KGHSH, CDR2 LQKENI. The CDR3 is made up of 13 amino acids.

This clonotype was counted a few times. CDR3 loop: CASSQRGFQETQYF. CDR3 nucleotide sequence: TGCGCCAGCAGCCAGCGCGGCTTCCAAGAGACCCAGTACTTC. This rearrangement joins TRBV4-1 to TRBJ2-5; D is undetermined. Germline CDR1 reads MGHRA; CDR2 reads YSYEKL. CDR3 length: 14 residues. Trimming left V 3 bases short and J 1 base short, with 9 bases between.

This clonotype was detected a few times. The rearrangement uses TRBV12-5 and TRBJ2-5, with 12 bases matching TRBD2. The CDR3 is 19 amino acids. The V segment lost 0 bases and the J segment 3 bases; nucleotides outside the gene matches: 11. From germline, CDR1 is LGHNT and CDR2 FRNRAP. DNA of the CDR3: TGTGCTAGTGGTTTGGTAATCGGACTAGCGGGATCACCAGAAGAGACCCAGTACTTC. Encoded protein: CASGLVIGLAGSPEETQYF.

The chain recombines TRBV6-5 with TRBJ2-1; the match to TRBD2 covers 13 bases. The CDR3 extends over 16 amino acids. Germline V gene lookup returns CDR1 MNHEY and CDR2 SVGAGI. V lost 4 bases, J lost 5 bases, and 5 bases stayed unmatched. CDR3 sequence: CASSSDGLAGDNEQFF. CDR3 sequence (DNA): TGTGCCAGCAGTTCCGACGGACTAGCGGGGGACAATGAGCAGTTCTTC.

In this sample, this clonotype turned up many times. The genes are TRBV5-1 and TRBJ2-3; 13 positions match TRBD2. The V and J ends lost 5 bases and 4 bases, in that order; junction bases with no gene match: 7. The CDR3 sequence is 16 residues long. Germline CDR1 and CDR2: SGHRS and YFSETQ. The CDR3 reads CASRMGTSGISDTQYF. The CDR3 bases are TGCGCCAGCAGGATGGGGACTAGCGGGATATCAGATACGCAGTATTTT.

The chain couples TRBV6-1 to TRBJ2-1; 7 nucleotides align to TRBD2. Germline V lookup: CDR1 MNHNS, CDR2 SASEGT. This CDR3 spans 16 amino acids. V lost 0 bases, J lost 5 bases, and 7 bases stayed unmatched. The chain's CDR3 is CASSEARLADNNEQFF. The CDR3 region has the DNA TGTGCCAGCAGTGAAGCCCGGCTAGCGGACAACAATGAGCAGTTCTTC.

In its sample, this clonotype was seen a few times. The chain recombines TRBV12-5 with TRBJ1-1; perhaps TRBD1 as D (6 bases). Trimming cost V 4 bases and J 0 bases, with 6 bases left between them. The CDR3 is 13 residues long. Germline CDR1 and CDR2: LGHNT and FRNRAP. The CDR3 sequence is CASGSGVNTEAFF. CDR3 nucleotides: TGTGCTAGTGGTTCAGGGGTGAACACTGAAGCTTTCTTT. Based on the CDR3 plus reference TRBV12-5 and TRBJ1-1, the full variable domain is DARVTQTPRHKVTEMGQEVTMRCQPILGHNTVFWYRQTMMQGLELLAYFRNRAPLDDSGMPKDRFSAEMPDATLATLKIQPSEPRDSAVYFCASGSGVNTEAFFGQGTRLTVV.

V usage is TRBV2 and J usage is TRBJ2-1; D gene uncertain. This CDR3 has 11 amino acids. V was cut by 5 bases and J by 11 bases, with 10 bases left in between. The germline V gene has CDR1 SNHLY and CDR2 FYNNEI. CDR3 sequence reads: CASSYTPQQFF. The CDR3 nucleotides are TGTGCCAGCAGTTATACCCCGCAGCAGTTCTTC.

This rearrangement joins TRBV20-1 to TRBJ1-1, with D unresolved. CDR1 and CDR2 from the germline V gene are DFQATT and SNEGSKA (reference sequence). CDR3 length: 14 residues. Trimming shortened V by 3 bases and J by 1 base, and 12 bases separated the two germline ends. CDR3 coding DNA: TGCAGTGCTAGTCCTGAGCTGCGGAACACTGAAGCTTTCTTT. Amino acids: CSASPELRNTEAFF.

On this clonotype: This may be a read error, as it is one base from a much larger clone. The rearrangement joins TRBV12-3 or TRBV12-4 to TRBJ2-3; D remains unclear. CDR3 length: 10 amino acids. V was clipped by 8 bases and J by 9 bases, with 9 bases between them. The CDR3 DNA reads TGTGCCAGCGGTCGGAGAACGCAGTATTTT. As protein: CASGRRTQYF.

This sequence joins TRBV7-9 and TRBJ2-7, with 14 bases that match TRBD2. V lost 3 bases and J lost 5; bases outside the gene matches: 3. Germline CDR1 and CDR2: SEHNR and FQNEAQ (reference sequence). This CDR3 is built from 15 residues. The CDR3 region is CASSLEGLAGDEQYF. For the CDR3, the DNA is TGTGCCAGCAGCTTGGAGGGACTAGCGGGAGACGAGCAGTACTTC.

This clonotype occurred a few times. The rearrangement uses TRBV28 and TRBJ2-6; D gene uncertain. The V gene lost 5 bases and the J gene lost 3 bases, with 8 bases spanning the gap. The CDR3 sequence is 14 residues long. The V gene's germline CDR1 is MDHEN and CDR2 SYDVKM. The CDR3 here is CASSLQGGANVLTF. Here the CDR3 DNA reads TGTGCCAGCAGTCTCCAAGGTGGGGCCAACGTCCTGACTTTC.

V and J are TRBV24-1 and TRBJ2-1; D remains unclear. The V end was cut by 5 bases, the J end by 8 bases, with 6 bases between. This CDR3 has 11 amino acids. The germline V gene has CDR1 KGHDR and CDR2 SFDVKD. CDR3 DNA: TGTGCCACCAGTGCCCAGGATGAGCAGTTCTTC. Protein sequence: CATSAQDEQFF.

The table lists this clonotype with a count of one. This rearrangement joins TRBV3-1 to TRBJ1-2; TRBD1 is a possible D gene (6 bases). The length of the CDR3 is 15 residues. Trimming stripped 3 bases from V and 1 base from J, with 12 bases between. CDR1 is LGHDT, CDR2 YNNKEL, per germline (reference sequence). The CDR3 region is CASSHHRDLNYGYTF. DNA of the CDR3: TGTGCCAGCAGCCATCACAGGGACCTTAACTATGGCTACACCTTC.